This is a list of T cell receptor beta chains from one sample in a study of T cells in narcolepsy. Clones were sequenced by immunoSEQ multiplex PCR, and TCRdb holds only the in-frame ones, with some missing. The data hold about 30,000 clones, with under 85% observed a single time. Sequenced sample: memory (CD45RA-) CD4+ T cells from blood. The receptors come from a human donor in good health. CDR3s include the opening cysteine and the closing phenylalanine or tryptophan. The D gene is left open where the match is weak. Only some rows state a clone size, as once, few, many or a class for expanded clones.

d_call,j_call,v_call,clone_size,cdr3_nt,cdr3_aa
.,TRBJ2-3,TRBV2,.,TGTGCCAGCAGTGAGGGGGGCACAGATACGCAGTATTTT,CASSEGGTDTQYF
.,TRBJ2-5,TRBV7-6,.,TGTGCCAGCAGCTTAGTCCAAGGGGGGGGATTTAGGGAGACCCAGTACTTC,CASSLVQGGGFRETQYF
TRBD2,TRBJ2-5,TRBV7-7,.,TGTGCCAGCAGCTTAACTAGCGGGGGCCCTCAAGAGACCCAGTACTTC,CASSLTSGGPQETQYF
.,TRBJ1-4,TRBV5-4,.,TGTGCCAGCAGCTTCGATCCAGGGAGCGATGAAAAACTGTTTTTT,CASSFDPGSDEKLFF
.,TRBJ1-5,TRBV7-8,.,TGTGCCAGCAGCTTTGGTCGGGGAGGCAATCAGCCCCAGCATTTT,CASSFGRGGNQPQHF
.,TRBJ1-5,TRBV19,.,TGTGCCAGTAGTATAGTCAGGGTTTCACGGAATCAGCCCCAGCATTTT,CASSIVRVSRNQPQHF
.,TRBJ1-4,TRBV10-1,.,TGCGCCAGCAGTGAGTCAAGGTGGGGCGATGCAACTAATGAAAAACTGTTTTTT,CASSESRWGDATNEKLFF
TRBD2,TRBJ2-3,TRBV4-1,.,TGCGCCAGCAGCCAAATACTAGCGGGAGCAAGCACAGATACGCAGTATTTT,CASSQILAGASTDTQYF
TRBD1,TRBJ1-2,TRBV27,.,TGTGCCAGCAGTTCGTGGACAGGGGGTAAAGGCTACACCTTC,CASSSWTGGKGYTF
.,TRBJ1-1,TRBV6-5,few,TGTGCCAGCAGTTACCGGGGTGGGGTCACTGAAGCTTTCTTT,CASSYRGGVTEAFF
.,TRBJ1-5,TRBV18,.,TGTGCCAGCTCAACCGACAGCCCCAATCAGCCCCAGCATTTT,CASSTDSPNQPQHF
.,TRBJ2-5,TRBV7-2,.,TGTGCCAGCAGCTTAGCGCGGCTAGAGACCCAGTACTTC,CASSLARLETQYF
TRBD1,TRBJ2-1,TRBV2,.,TGTGCCAGCAGTACAACCTTCGGGACAGGGCGGGGTGAGCAGTTCTTC,CASSTTFGTGRGEQFF
.,TRBJ1-3,TRBV14,.,TGTGCCAGCAGCCAAGATGCGGGCAGAACCTATTTT,CASSQDAGRTYF
.,TRBJ1-1,TRBV5-6,.,TGTGCCAGCAGCTTCCTACAGGGAATTAGCACTGAAGCTTTCTTT,CASSFLQGISTEAFF